This T cell receptor (beta chain) stems from a study of CD8 T cells in ankylosing spondylitis. Germline V lookup: CDR1 ENHRY, CDR2 SYGVKD. Trimming shortened V by 6 bases and J by 1 base, and 9 bases separated the two germline ends. The CDR3 is 14 residues long. This clonotype was seen only a few times. What it binds is not known. MiXCR, run by TCRdb on the 5' RACE reads, gives a single entry per CDR3 protein. The sample lists 350,000 to 550,000 distinct CDR3 sequences; 26% were seen once. Findings and limits, study-wide: Seemingly distinctive of ankylosing spondylitis blood was a TCR beta motif formed by eight highly homologous variants.

This sequence was found in a male donor with ankylosing spondylitis. The chain recombines TRBV10-3 with TRBJ2-2, with D perhaps matching TRBD1 (5 bases). Sequenced input: blood, either unsorted or a sorted T cell fraction (not recorded which). CDR3 protein: CAIRDRQNTGELFF. CDR3 bases: TGTGCCATCAGAGACAGACAGAACACCGGGGAGCTGTTTTTT.